A selection of T cell receptor beta chains follows, all from one sample in a study of shared clonotypes between healthy human individuals. Produced via immunoSEQ multiplex PCR; TCRdb's table is partial and in-frame only. The sample consists of 980,000 or so clones, 76% of them appearing once. The material sequenced was memory CD4+ T cells sorted from blood. All receptors come from a man between 18 and 29 years old in good health. The CDR3 runs from the conserved cysteine through the conserved F or W. Each record gives: V gene, D gene, J gene, clone size, CDR3 DNA, CDR3 protein. A D gene is named only where the DNA matches it firmly. Only some rows state a clone size, as once, few, many or a class for expanded clones.

V gene: TRBV25-1; D gene: TRBD1; J gene: TRBJ2-7; clone size: .; CDR3 DNA: TGTGCCAGCAGTGACGATCGGACAGGCTACGAGCAGTACTTC; CDR3 protein: CASSDDRTGYEQYF
V gene: TRBV5-1; D gene: .; J gene: TRBJ1-1; clone size: .; CDR3 DNA: TGCGCCAGCAGCTTCGGAGGGCAGAACACTGAAGCTTTCTTT; CDR3 protein: CASSFGGQNTEAFF
V gene: TRBV12-5; D gene: TRBD2; J gene: TRBJ2-1; clone size: .; CDR3 DNA: TGTGCTAGTGGTGAGGGACTAGCGGGAGTCGGGCAGTTCTTC; CDR3 protein: CASGEGLAGVGQFF
V gene: TRBV2; D gene: .; J gene: TRBJ2-5; clone size: .; CDR3 DNA: TGTGCCAGCAGTGAAGGCGCGCTAGATCCGCAGACCCAGTACTTC; CDR3 protein: CASSEGALDPQTQYF
V gene: TRBV4-2; D gene: .; J gene: TRBJ2-7; clone size: many; CDR3 DNA: TGTGCCAGCAGCCTCCGGGACCAGAGGTCCTACGAGCAGTACTTC; CDR3 protein: CASSLRDQRSYEQYF
V gene: TRBV5-6; D gene: .; J gene: TRBJ2-7; clone size: once; CDR3 DNA: TGTGCCAGCAGCTTGAGGCACTGGAAGTACGAGCAGTACTTC; CDR3 protein: CASSLRHWKYEQYF
V gene: TRBV18; D gene: .; J gene: TRBJ1-3; clone size: .; CDR3 DNA: TGTGCCAGCTCACCGCCCTGGTGGGGGATCGGTGGAAACACCATATATTTT; CDR3 protein: CASSPPWWGIGGNTIYF
V gene: TRBV10-3; D gene: TRBD1; J gene: TRBJ1-5; clone size: .; CDR3 DNA: TGTGCCATCAGTCCCGGACAGGGCAATCAGCCCCAGCATTTT; CDR3 protein: CAISPGQGNQPQHF
V gene: TRBV6-6; D gene: TRBD1; J gene: TRBJ1-2; clone size: .; CDR3 DNA: TGTGCCAGCGGTAGACAGGGGGCCTATGGCTACACCTTC; CDR3 protein: CASGRQGAYGYTF
V gene: TRBV19; D gene: .; J gene: TRBJ1-2; clone size: few; CDR3 DNA: TGTGCCAGTAGTCCCGACGGACCCTATGGCTACACCTTC; CDR3 protein: CASSPDGPYGYTF
V gene: TRBV10-3; D gene: .; J gene: TRBJ1-5; clone size: many; CDR3 DNA: TGTGCCATCAGCGATCAGGGCGGCCAGCCCCAGCATTTT; CDR3 protein: CAISDQGGQPQHF
V gene: TRBV5-1; D gene: TRBD1; J gene: TRBJ1-1; clone size: .; CDR3 DNA: TGCGCCAGCAGCTTGGGAGGGACAGGGCTGAACACTGAAGCTTTCTTT; CDR3 protein: CASSLGGTGLNTEAFF
V gene: TRBV5-1; D gene: .; J gene: TRBJ2-3; clone size: .; CDR3 DNA: TGCGCCAGCAGCTTGACGGGAGTAGGAGATACGCAGTATTTT; CDR3 protein: CASSLTGVGDTQYF
V gene: TRBV12-5; D gene: TRBD1; J gene: TRBJ1-3; clone size: .; CDR3 DNA: TGTGCTAGTGGTTTGGCGACAGGGGGTTACGGAAACACCATATATTTT; CDR3 protein: CASGLATGGYGNTIYF
V gene: TRBV5-1; D gene: .; J gene: TRBJ1-1; clone size: few; CDR3 DNA: TGCGCCAGCAGCCCGGGCCTCGGAGGCACTGAAGCTTTCTTT; CDR3 protein: CASSPGLGGTEAFF
V gene: TRBV19; D gene: .; J gene: TRBJ1-1; clone size: .; CDR3 DNA: TGTGCCAGTAGTATTCCCGGACGGGCAAACACTGAAGCTTTCTTT; CDR3 protein: CASSIPGRANTEAFF
V gene: TRBV5-1; D gene: TRBD2; J gene: TRBJ2-7; clone size: .; CDR3 DNA: TGCGCCAGCAGCTTGAGAGTTAGCGGGGGGAACTCCTACGAGCAGTACTTC; CDR3 protein: CASSLRVSGGNSYEQYF
V gene: TRBV11-2; D gene: .; J gene: TRBJ1-4; clone size: .; CDR3 DNA: TGTGCCAGCAGCTTCGGGGGGACAACTACAACTAATGAAAAACTGTTTTTT; CDR3 protein: CASSFGGTTTTNEKLFF
V gene: TRBV19; D gene: TRBD1; J gene: TRBJ1-5; clone size: .; CDR3 DNA: TGTGCCAGTAGAATCCGGGACAGGGACAATCAGCCCCAGCATTTT; CDR3 protein: CASRIRDRDNQPQHF
V gene: TRBV4-1; D gene: .; J gene: TRBJ2-7; clone size: .; CDR3 DNA: TGCGCCAGCAGCCAAGATGTTGACAGGAGGGCCGAGCAGTACTTC; CDR3 protein: CASSQDVDRRAEQYF
V gene: TRBV10-3; D gene: .; J gene: TRBJ1-2; clone size: few; CDR3 DNA: TGTGCCATCAGTGAGTCTAAGGTCTATGGCTACACCTTC; CDR3 protein: CAISESKVYGYTF
V gene: TRBV2; D gene: .; J gene: TRBJ2-3; clone size: .; CDR3 DNA: TGTGCCAGCAGCGGGACTGGGAACACAGATACGCAGTATTTT; CDR3 protein: CASSGTGNTDTQYF
V gene: TRBV27; D gene: TRBD2; J gene: TRBJ2-3; clone size: .; CDR3 DNA: TGTGCCAGCAGTGCTCAGACTAGCGGGAGAGCATCAGATACGCAGTATTTT; CDR3 protein: CASSAQTSGRASDTQYF
V gene: TRBV29-1; D gene: .; J gene: TRBJ1-5; clone size: .; CDR3 DNA: TGCAGCGCAGGGGACCCAGGCGGTCAGCCCCAGCATTTT; CDR3 protein: CSAGDPGGQPQHF
V gene: TRBV18; D gene: .; J gene: TRBJ2-7; clone size: .; CDR3 DNA: TGTGCCAGTCGGGGGTTGGGCCAAGGGGAGCAGTACTTC; CDR3 protein: CASRGLGQGEQYF
V gene: TRBV6-1; D gene: TRBD1; J gene: TRBJ1-2; clone size: .; CDR3 DNA: TGTGCCAGCAGTGATGGGGACAGGGGGCGGACTAACTATGGCTACACCTTC; CDR3 protein: CASSDGDRGRTNYGYTF
V gene: TRBV11-2; D gene: .; J gene: TRBJ2-3; clone size: .; CDR3 DNA: TGTGCCAGCAGTTCGCAGGGCACAGATACGCAGTATTTT; CDR3 protein: CASSSQGTDTQYF
V gene: TRBV28; D gene: TRBD1; J gene: TRBJ1-3; clone size: .; CDR3 DNA: TGTGCCAGCGAGGACAGGGGTAGGGACACCATATATTTT; CDR3 protein: CASEDRGRDTIYF
V gene: TRBV11-2; D gene: .; J gene: TRBJ1-5; clone size: .; CDR3 DNA: TGTGCCAGCAGCTTAGATGCAGGTTCTGGCAATCAGCCCCAGCATTTT; CDR3 protein: CASSLDAGSGNQPQHF
V gene: TRBV9; D gene: .; J gene: TRBJ2-7; clone size: .; CDR3 DNA: TGTGCCAGCAGCGTAGAATTATTCTACGAGCAGTACTTC; CDR3 protein: CASSVELFYEQYF
V gene: TRBV7-2; D gene: .; J gene: TRBJ2-1; clone size: .; CDR3 DNA: TGTGCCAGCAGCTTATCCCCAGGGTCAGGCGATGAGCAGTTCTTC; CDR3 protein: CASSLSPGSGDEQFF
V gene: TRBV6-1; D gene: .; J gene: TRBJ1-1; clone size: .; CDR3 DNA: TGTGCCAGCAGACTTGGACCCGGTGAAGCTTTCTTT; CDR3 protein: CASRLGPGEAFF
V gene: TRBV6-1; D gene: TRBD2; J gene: TRBJ2-3; clone size: once; CDR3 DNA: TGTGCCAGCAGTGAATCCCTAGCGGGGGGCACAGATACGCAGTATTTT; CDR3 protein: CASSESLAGGTDTQYF
V gene: TRBV6-1; D gene: TRBD1; J gene: TRBJ2-3; clone size: .; CDR3 DNA: TGTGCCAGCAGTGAGGGGACAGGGGGCACAGATACGCAGTATTTT; CDR3 protein: CASSEGTGGTDTQYF
V gene: TRBV5-1; D gene: TRBD2; J gene: TRBJ2-5; clone size: .; CDR3 DNA: TGCGCCAGCAGCCCGGGACTAGCGGGATCAGAGACCCAGTACTTC; CDR3 protein: CASSPGLAGSETQYF
V gene: TRBV20-1; D gene: TRBD2; J gene: TRBJ2-3; clone size: .; CDR3 DNA: TGCACTAGCGGGAGAGGGGATACGCAGTATTTT; CDR3 protein: CTSGRGDTQYF
V gene: TRBV27; D gene: .; J gene: TRBJ2-5; clone size: once; CDR3 DNA: TGTGCCAGCAGAACACTATCGGGGGCTAGGGAGACCCAGTACTTC; CDR3 protein: CASRTLSGARETQYF
V gene: TRBV7-9; D gene: .; J gene: TRBJ2-5; clone size: .; CDR3 DNA: TGTGCCAGCAGCTTAGGGACATCACAAGAGACCCAGTACTTC; CDR3 protein: CASSLGTSQETQYF
V gene: TRBV10-3; D gene: .; J gene: TRBJ2-7; clone size: .; CDR3 DNA: TGTGCCATCGGGACTCGATCCTACGAGCAGTACTTC; CDR3 protein: CAIGTRSYEQYF
V gene: TRBV7-2; D gene: .; J gene: TRBJ1-4; clone size: .; CDR3 DNA: TGTGCCAGCAGCCGCCGTGCAGGGTTCAATGAAAAACTGTTTTTT; CDR3 protein: CASSRRAGFNEKLFF
V gene: TRBV7-2; D gene: .; J gene: TRBJ2-1; clone size: .; CDR3 DNA: TGTGCCAGCAGCCCCACCCCAGGTTACGGTGAGCAGTTCTTC; CDR3 protein: CASSPTPGYGEQFF
V gene: TRBV28; D gene: TRBD2; J gene: TRBJ2-1; clone size: .; CDR3 DNA: TGTGCCAGCAGCCCCGTGCTAGCGGGGGGCCACAATGAGCAGTTCTTC; CDR3 protein: CASSPVLAGGHNEQFF
V gene: TRBV18; D gene: .; J gene: TRBJ1-2; clone size: once; CDR3 DNA: TGTGCCAGCTCACCACAGGGGCCTTCTAACTATGGCTACACCTTC; CDR3 protein: CASSPQGPSNYGYTF
V gene: TRBV2; D gene: TRBD1; J gene: TRBJ1-1; clone size: few; CDR3 DNA: TGTGCCAGCAGTGTTCGACAGGGGTCTGAAGCTTTCTTT; CDR3 protein: CASSVRQGSEAFF
V gene: TRBV5-4; D gene: .; J gene: TRBJ1-1; clone size: .; CDR3 DNA: TGTGCCAGCAGCTTGGTGGCATCCATGAACACTGAAGCTTTCTTT; CDR3 protein: CASSLVASMNTEAFF
V gene: TRBV7-2; D gene: .; J gene: TRBJ2-1; clone size: few; CDR3 DNA: TGTGCCAGCAGCTCCCAACCCGGCAATGAGCAGTTCTTC; CDR3 protein: CASSSQPGNEQFF
V gene: TRBV5-1; D gene: TRBD2; J gene: TRBJ2-1; clone size: few; CDR3 DNA: TGCGCCAGCAGCCCGGTACTAGCGAGCTCCTACAATGAGCAGTTCTTC; CDR3 protein: CASSPVLASSYNEQFF
V gene: TRBV5-1; D gene: .; J gene: TRBJ2-3; clone size: .; CDR3 DNA: TGCGCCAGCAGCTTGGTGTCTAGCGTCGCGGATACGCAGTATTTT; CDR3 protein: CASSLVSSVADTQYF
V gene: TRBV6-1; D gene: TRBD1; J gene: TRBJ2-5; clone size: .; CDR3 DNA: TGTGCCAGCAGTACAGGGGCTCAAGAGACCCAGTACTTC; CDR3 protein: CASSTGAQETQYF
V gene: TRBV4-3; D gene: .; J gene: TRBJ1-3; clone size: few; CDR3 DNA: TGCGCCAGCAGCCAAGATCACCCCCCCCGGGGGAACACCATATATTTT; CDR3 protein: CASSQDHPPRGNTIYF
V gene: TRBV5-4; D gene: TRBD2; J gene: TRBJ2-3; clone size: .; CDR3 DNA: TGTGCCAGCAGCTTAAAAACGGGGGGGCCGAGCACAGATACGCAGTATTTT; CDR3 protein: CASSLKTGGPSTDTQYF
V gene: TRBV18; D gene: TRBD1; J gene: TRBJ2-7; clone size: .; CDR3 DNA: TGTGCCAGCTCACCACCGGGACAGGGGATCCACGAGCAGTACTTC; CDR3 protein: CASSPPGQGIHEQYF